This note documents a single T cell receptor (beta chain) sequence. This CDR3 has 14 residues. Germline V gene sequence: CDR1 MDHEN, CDR2 SYDVKM. V was pared by 6 bases and J by 6 bases, with 5 bases of the junction left unmatched. This entry comes from a study of blood T cell repertoires in COVID-19. Original data processing: Researchers report that nucleated cell counts were estimated from reference gene primer amplification. Using immunoSEQ multiplex PCR, the repertoire was profiled, and TCRdb retains in-frame clones only, with some absent. V and J calls plus clone size are reproduced from that table; the DNA served to infer D and trimming. The table has tens of thousands of clones, around 83% seen once.

Sequenced material: peripheral blood. The receptor was derived from a man between 50 and 59 years old with active COVID-19. This rearrangement joins TRBV28 to TRBJ2-2, with 9 bases fitting TRBD1. CDR3 region: CASSYRGRAGELFF. Written as DNA, the CDR3 is TGTGCCAGCAGCTACAGGGGGCGAGCCGGGGAGCTGTTTTTT. Together with reference TRBV28 and TRBJ2-2, the CDR3 gives the full variable domain: DVKVTQSSRYLVKRTGEKVFLECVQDMDHENMFWYRQDPGLGLRLIYFSYDVKMKEKGDIPEGYSVSREKKERFSLILESASTNQTSMYLCASSYRGRAGELFFGEGSRLTVL.